The 15 T cell receptor beta chains presented below share a single source sample, sequenced in a study of T cell responses to AZD1222 COVID-19 vaccine. Generated by immunoSEQ multiplex PCR, the TCRdb table keeps only in-frame clones and is missing some. Of roughly 120,000 clones detected, less than 90% appear once; the ten largest clones hold 4.4%. This material consisted of peripheral blood, taken on day 0 of AZD1222 vaccination. The receptors derive from an adult in good health.

The chain couples TRBV6-7 to TRBJ2-7; D possibly corresponds to TRBD2 (5 bases). TRBV6-7 is an ORF, and what it does is uncertain. V lost 3 bases and J 0 bases, leaving 9 bases between the germline ends. This CDR3 is 14 amino acids long. CDR3 in amino acids: CASSYNGSSYEQYF. The CDR3 DNA follows: TGTGCCAGCAGTTATAATGGGAGCTCCTACGAGCAGTACTTC.

This chain uses TRBV10-1 with TRBJ2-5, with D maybe TRBD2 (6 bases). This CDR3 spans 17 amino acids. The germline V gene has CDR1 WNHNN and CDR2 SYGVQD (reference sequence). The CDR3 DNA reads as TGCGCGACGGACTACGGTCATGATGCCGGGGAAGAAGAGACCCAGTACTTC. It is translated as CATDYGHDAGEEETQYF.

The J gene is TRBJ2-5, the V gene TRBV24-1; D is unclear. There are 14 residues in the CDR3. V was pared by 6 bases and J by 0 bases, with 10 bases between. The V gene's germline CDR1 is KGHDR and CDR2 SFDVKD. CDR3 loop: CATSRAGDQETQYF. Written as DNA, the CDR3 is TGTGCCACCAGTCGGGCTGGCGACCAAGAGACCCAGTACTTC.

This chain uses TRBV2 with TRBJ1-5; no clear D. The V end was cut by 5 bases, the J end by 7 bases, with 9 bases between. The CDR3 consists of 12 residues. CDR1 and CDR2 from the germline V gene are SNHLY and FYNNEI. CDR3 coding DNA: TGTGCCAGCAGTCATCGAAAGCAGCCCCAGCATTTT. Translated: CASSHRKQPQHF.

The DNA of the CDR3 is TGTGCCAGCTCCTTCTCGTACTACATTCAGTACTTC. Translating it yields CASSFSYYIQYF. The chain links TRBV2 to TRBJ2-4; D unresolved. Between the trimmed V and J ends, which lost 8 bases and 8 bases, there was a span of 13 bases. CDR1 and CDR2 from the germline V gene are SNHLY and FYNNEI. The CDR3 length is 12 residues.

This chain links TRBV20-1 with TRBJ1-2; 7 bases map to TRBD1. With V trimmed by 6 bases and J by 7 bases, 2 bases remained unmatched. The CDR3 runs 10 residues. In germline, CDR1 is DFQATT, CDR2 SNEGSKA (reference sequence). This CDR3 reads CSAGQIGYTF. For the CDR3, the DNA is TGCAGTGCGGGACAGATTGGCTACACCTTC.

This clone appeared once. The chain employs TRBV5-1 and TRBJ2-5; 10 bases are shared with TRBD2. The V gene's germline CDR1 is SGHRS and CDR2 YFSETQ. V lost 4 bases and J lost 7; bases outside the gene matches: 10. This CDR3 contains 15 residues. The CDR3 DNA reads as TGCGCCAGCAGCACACTAGCGGGGTCCGACGGGACCCAGTACTTC. It is translated as CASSTLAGSDGTQYF.

The rearrangement uses TRBV3-1 (or the pseudogene TRBV3-2) and TRBJ2-7, with 10 bases matching TRBD1. This CDR3 region has 15 residues. V trimming: 3 bases; J trimming: 6 bases; junction bases outside the gene matches: 8. CDR1 is LGHDT, CDR2 YNNKEL, per germline (reference sequence). In DNA form, the CDR3 reads TGTGCCAGCAGCCACCCGGGACAGGGGACGGGCGAGCAGTACTTC. This codes for CASSHPGQGTGEQYF.

The CDR3: CASSPQGQQPQHF. The CDR3 DNA sequence: TGTGCCAGCAGTCCCCAGGGCCAACAGCCCCAGCATTTT. The gene calls are TRBV2 and TRBJ1-5, with D possibly TRBD1 on 5 matching bases. The germline gives CDR1 SNHLY, CDR2 FYNNEI. CDR3 length: 13 amino acids. The V and J ends lost 5 bases and 7 bases respectively, with 12 bases between them. Complete variable domain (other parts from reference TRBV2 and TRBJ1-5): EPEVTQTPSHQVTQMGQEVILRCVPISNHLYFYWYRQILGQKVEFLVSFYNNEISEKSEIFDDQFSVERPDGSNFTLKIRSTKLEDSAMYFCASSPQGQQPQHFGDGTRLSIL.

The V gene is TRBV27, the J gene TRBJ2-7, with D perhaps given as TRBD1 or TRBD2 (5 bases each). This CDR3 is built from 15 residues. Trimming stripped 5 bases from V and 3 bases from J, with 17 bases between. CDR1 and CDR2 (germline): MNHEY, SMNVEV (reference sequence). This CDR3 reads CASSHTGTKGYEQYF. The CDR3 DNA follows: TGTGCCAGCAGTCACACCGGGACCAAGGGCTACGAGCAGTACTTC.

This clone was seen only a few times. The chain links TRBV30 to TRBJ1-2; D is possibly TRBD1 (6 bases). Trimming pared 0 bases from V and 7 bases from J, leaving 12 bases between. The germline gives CDR1 GTSNPN, CDR2 SVGIG (reference sequence). The CDR3 is 13 amino acids. CDR3 amino acids: CAWSVVGGGGYTF. Written as DNA, the CDR3 is TGTGCCTGGAGTGTTGTGGGAGGGGGTGGCTACACCTTC.

This chain uses TRBV4-2 with TRBJ1-2, with D perhaps matching TRBD1 (5 bases). This CDR3 has 17 amino acids. Trimming removed 6 bases from V and 1 base from J, with 21 bases in between. CDR1 LGHNA and CDR2 YNFKEQ come from the germline V gene. Here the CDR3 DNA reads TGTGCCAGCAGTCTAGAGTCAGGGCCTATTTTTAACTATGGCTACACCTTC. Amino acids: CASSLESGPIFNYGYTF.

This chain joins TRBV3-1 (or the pseudogene TRBV3-2) and TRBJ2-3, with D perhaps matching TRBD1 or TRBD2 (5 bases each). Germline CDR1 and CDR2: LGHDT and YNNKEL (reference sequence). The CDR3 is 16 amino acids. V lost 1 base, J lost 0 bases, and 11 bases lay in between. The CDR3 DNA reads as TGTGCCAGCAGCCAAGGGCCGGGACCCAGCACAGATACGCAGTATTTT. This translates into CASSQGPGPSTDTQYF.

The chain couples TRBV10-2 to TRBJ1-5, with D maybe TRBD1 (6 bases). The CDR3 consists of 12 residues. The germline V and J ends were trimmed by 4 bases and 12 bases, with 13 bases remaining between them. The germline V gene has CDR1 WSHSY and CDR2 SAAADI. The CDR3 DNA follows: TGCGCCAGCAGTGGCGAGGGGGGTCACCAGCATTTT. Its protein is CASSGEGGHQHF.

The rearrangement links TRBV19 to TRBJ1-5, with D unclear. The CDR3 has 12 amino acids. V was shortened by 1 base and J by 6 bases, with 4 bases between the two germline ends. Germline values: CDR1 LNHDA, CDR2 SQIVND (reference sequence). Here the CDR3 reads CASSIGFQPQHF. CDR3 nucleotide sequence: TGTGCCAGTAGTATAGGGTTTCAGCCCCAGCATTTT.